What follows are 29 T cell receptor beta chains derived from one specimen sequenced in a study of PD-L1 blockade in urothelial cancer. Sequencing was performed with immunoSEQ multiplex PCR; in TCRdb, only in-frame clones are kept and a portion is missing. This sample has some 43,000 clones, with more than 75% found just once. Time point meaning: pretreatment peripheral blood. The source was PBMCs, collected around atezolizumab (anti-PD-L1) treatment. These TCRs come from a man between 60 and 70 years old with urothelial cancer.

The genes are TRBV7-6 and TRBJ1-3; the D gene is possibly TRBD1 (6 bases). CDR3 length: 14 residues. V was trimmed by 5 bases and J by 2 bases, leaving 10 bases between them. Germline values: CDR1 SGHVS, CDR2 FNYEAQ. This CDR3 reads CASSNRAAGNTIYF. CDR3 sequence (DNA): TGTGCCAGCAGCAACAGGGCCGCTGGAAACACCATATATTTT. The complete variable domain, with remaining parts taken from reference TRBV7-6 and TRBJ1-3, reads GAGVSQSPRYKVTKRGQDVALRCDPISGHVSLYWYRQALGQGPEFLTYFNYEAQQDKSGLPNDRFSAERPEGSISTLTIQRTEQRDSAMYRCASSNRAAGNTIYFGEGSWLTVV.

As DNA, the CDR3 is TGTGCCAGCAGCTTCGGGGGGGCGGACTATGGCTACACCTTC. It is translated as CASSFGGADYGYTF. This chain uses TRBV5-8 with TRBJ1-2; TRBD1 is a possible D gene (6 bases). CDR1 SGHTS and CDR2 YDEGEE come from the germline V gene. The length of the CDR3 is 14 residues. Trimming shortened V by 2 bases and J by 3 bases, and 11 bases separated the two germline ends.

The chain couples TRBV5-1 to TRBJ2-3; a possible D gene is TRBD2 (6 bases). The CDR3 is made up of 14 amino acids. Per germline, CDR1 SGHRS and CDR2 YFSETQ. With 4 bases removed from V and 6 bases from J, the gap between germline ends came to 15 bases. The DNA for the CDR3 is TGCGCCAGCAGCCCTGGGACTGTACGTGATACGCAGTATTTT. It codes for CASSPGTVRDTQYF.

The genes are TRBV4-1 and TRBJ1-3, with D tentatively TRBD1 (5 bases). Trimming left V 1 base short and J 0 bases short, with 10 bases between. This CDR3 comprises 16 residues. Germline loops: CDR1 MGHRA, CDR2 YSYEKL. The CDR3 loop reads CASSQADRLSGNTIYF. In DNA form, the CDR3 reads TGCGCCAGCAGCCAAGCCGACAGACTCTCTGGAAACACCATATATTTT.

This clone was counted between two and nine times. The chain has TRBV2 and TRBJ1-1; 9 positions agree with TRBD1. Trimming cost V 6 bases and J 0 bases; bases outside gene matches: 8. Germline CDR1 reads SNHLY; CDR2 reads FYNNEI. The CDR3 extends over 16 amino acids. The CDR3 spells CASRKWGQGMNTEAFF. The DNA for the CDR3 is TGTGCCAGCAGGAAATGGGGACAGGGAATGAACACTGAAGCTTTCTTT.

This clone was found once. The chain carries TRBV2 and TRBJ2-4; D is possibly TRBD2 (6 bases). The CDR3 is 12 residues long. In germline, CDR1 is SNHLY, CDR2 FYNNEI. The V end was cut by 4 bases, the J end by 6 bases, with 7 bases between. CDR3 DNA sequence: TGTGCCAGCAGTGTGGGGGGAAACATTCAGTACTTC. Its translation: CASSVGGNIQYF.

V usage is TRBV2 and J usage is TRBJ1-2; D call uncertain. CDR1 is SNHLY and CDR2 is FYNNEI in the germline V gene. The CDR3 is made up of 13 amino acids. Deletions cut 2 bases from V and 1 base from J, with 5 bases between. CDR3 sequence reads: CASSELVNYGYTF. CDR3 coding DNA: TGTGCCAGCAGTGAACTCGTTAACTATGGCTACACCTTC.

The chain couples TRBV5-6 to TRBJ2-4, with TRBD1 matching over 7 bases. J lost 1 base, V lost 5 bases, and 3 bases had no gene match. This CDR3 spans 14 amino acids. Per germline, CDR1 SGHDT and CDR2 YYEEEE. In nucleotides, the CDR3 is TGTGCCAGCAGGTTACAGGGGGCCAAAAACATTCAGTACTTC. Translation: CASRLQGAKNIQYF.

The chain uses TRBV5-1 and TRBJ2-1; 12 bases align to TRBD1. This CDR3 is 16 amino acids long. Germline values: CDR1 SGHRS, CDR2 YFSETQ. V was pared by 4 bases and J by 0 bases, with 2 bases of the junction left unmatched. DNA of the CDR3: TGCGCCAGCAGCACGGGACAGGGGGCCTCCTACAATGAGCAGTTCTTC. It encodes CASSTGQGASYNEQFF.

The V and J genes are TRBV5-1 and TRBJ2-5; 9 bases line up with TRBD1. V shed 4 bases, J shed 0 bases, and the junction held 1 base outside the gene matches. Germline-derived CDR1 and CDR2 are SGHRS and YFSETQ. The CDR3 totals 14 residues. CDR3 in DNA: TGCGCCAGCAGCGGACAGGGGCACCAAGAGACCCAGTACTTC. Amino acid sequence: CASSGQGHQETQYF.

The V call is TRBV28, the J call TRBJ1-2; 9 nucleotides agree with TRBD1. Per germline, CDR1 MDHEN and CDR2 SYDVKM. V was clipped by 6 bases and J by 5 bases; unmatched bases: 4. The CDR3 extends over 13 amino acids. The CDR3 coding sequence is TGTGCCAGCAGCTACGGACAGGGGTATGGCTACACCTTC. Amino acids: CASSYGQGYGYTF.

The genes are TRBV15 and TRBJ2-7; possibly TRBD2 for D (6 bases). V was clipped by 1 base and J by 5 bases, with 12 bases between them. In germline, CDR1 is LNHNV, CDR2 YYDKDF (reference sequence). CDR3 size: 14 residues. The CDR3 spells CATSRGGAGHEQYF. CDR3 DNA sequence: TGTGCCACCAGCAGAGGAGGGGCGGGGCACGAGCAGTACTTC.

This chain connects TRBV5-4 to TRBJ2-1, with 7 nucleotides matching TRBD2. Germline V gives CDR1 SGHNT, CDR2 YYREEE (reference sequence). V shed 4 bases and J 2 bases; nucleotides not matched to a gene: 12. This CDR3 comprises 17 residues. The CDR3 DNA sequence: TGTGCCAGCAGCCCGGACCTACGCGGGAGCGCCTACAATGAGCAGTTCTTC. The encoded protein is CASSPDLRGSAYNEQFF.

The CDR3 region is CASSPGTSANTEAFF. CDR3 nucleotides: TGTGCCAGCAGCCCCGGGACTTCAGCGAACACTGAAGCTTTCTTT. This chain links TRBV7-2 with TRBJ1-1; D possibly corresponds to TRBD1 (5 bases). This CDR3 is 15 amino acids long. CDR1 and CDR2 (germline): SGHTA, FQGNSA. V lost 5 bases and J lost 1, with 14 bases in between.

The V and J genes are TRBV11-2 and TRBJ1-4; 9 bases line up with TRBD1. The V segment lost 4 bases and the J segment 7 bases; nucleotides outside the gene matches: 10. CDR1 is SGHAT, CDR2 FQNNGV, per germline. This CDR3 comprises 16 residues. CDR3 region: CASSSPWGTGTEKLFF. Here the CDR3 DNA reads TGTGCCAGCAGCTCTCCGTGGGGGACAGGGACTGAAAAACTGTTTTTT.

This clone occurred a few times. This sequence joins TRBV5-5 and TRBJ2-3; 9 bases line up with TRBD1. The CDR3 loop spans 17 amino acids. The V gene end was trimmed by 4 bases and the J gene end by 2 bases; junction bases not matched to a gene: 11. From germline, CDR1 is SGHKS and CDR2 YYEKEE (reference sequence). The CDR3 sequence is CASSLLGQGRNTDTQYF. CDR3 coding DNA: TGTGCCAGCAGCCTCTTGGGACAGGGACGAAACACAGATACGCAGTATTTT.

The chain is built from TRBV28 and TRBJ2-5; TRBD1 matches 7 bases. The V segment lost 5 bases and the J segment 4 bases; nucleotides outside the gene matches: 13. The CDR3 covers 16 residues. The germline V gene encodes CDR1 MDHEN and CDR2 SYDVKM. CDR3 amino acids: CASSHRRQGVRETQYF. The CDR3 coding sequence is TGTGCCAGCAGTCACAGGAGACAGGGAGTAAGAGAGACCCAGTACTTC.

The gene calls are TRBV5-1 and TRBJ2-2; 7 positions agree with TRBD1. The CDR3 runs to 15 residues. The ends lost 2 bases at V and 5 bases at J; junction bases unmatched: 6. The germline V gene has CDR1 SGHRS and CDR2 YFSETQ. In nucleotides, the CDR3 is TGCGCCAGCAGCTTTTCAGGGGGAAGAACCGGGGAGCTGTTTTTT. Residues: CASSFSGGRTGELFF.

The V call is TRBV7-2, the J call TRBJ2-7; TRBD1 matches at 9 bases. The V and J ends lost 2 bases and 7 bases, in that order; junction bases with no gene match: 9. In germline, CDR1 is SGHTA, CDR2 FQGNSA. CDR3 length equals 15 residues. The DNA for the CDR3 is TGTGCCAGCAGCTTATGGGCCGGGACAGGGAGTGAGCAGTACTTC. Its protein product is CASSLWAGTGSEQYF.

J is TRBJ2-3 and V is TRBV28; the match to TRBD2 covers 11 bases. Germline assignment: CDR1 MDHEN and CDR2 SYDVKM. V gave up 8 bases and J gave up 2 bases; unmatched junction bases: 18. The CDR3 totals 19 residues. CDR3 DNA: TGTGCCAGCTCCTCCTGGGGAGGGCTAGCGGGAGGCGACACAGATACGCAGTATTTT. This codes for CASSSWGGLAGGDTDTQYF. The variable domain in full, with the rest retrieved from reference TRBV28 and TRBJ2-3, is DVKVTQSSRYLVKRTGEKVFLECVQDMDHENMFWYRQDPGLGLRLIYFSYDVKMKEKGDIPEGYSVSREKKERFSLILESASTNQTSMYLCASSSWGGLAGGDTDTQYFGPGTRLTVL.

V and J are TRBV19 and TRBJ2-1; 8 nucleotides agree with TRBD2. The CDR3 contains 13 residues. With V trimmed by 6 bases and J by 5 bases, 3 bases remained unmatched. Germline V gene sequence: CDR1 LNHDA, CDR2 SQIVND (reference sequence). The CDR3 sequence: CASRTSGDNEQFF. CDR3 DNA sequence: TGTGCCAGTAGAACTAGCGGAGACAATGAGCAGTTCTTC.

This sequence joins TRBV5-1 and TRBJ2-3; a possible D gene is TRBD2 (5 bases). The germline V gene has CDR1 SGHRS and CDR2 YFSETQ. V lost 1 base to trimming and J lost 0 bases, with 9 bases between them. The CDR3 runs 15 residues. The DNA for the CDR3 is TGCGCCAGCAGCTTGAGGGAGCCCAGCACAGATACGCAGTATTTT. The encoded protein is CASSLREPSTDTQYF.

The CDR3 loop is CASSIDAGNEKLFF. For the CDR3, the DNA is TGTGCCAGTAGTATCGATGCGGGTAATGAAAAACTGTTTTTT. The chain couples TRBV19 to TRBJ1-4; D is uncertain. V was cut by 3 bases and J by 4 bases, with 9 bases left in between. The CDR3 is made up of 14 amino acids. Germline CDR1 reads LNHDA; CDR2 reads SQIVND (reference sequence).

This clone was seen a single time. The chain combines TRBV29-1 with TRBJ2-3; D possibly corresponds to TRBD2 (6 bases). V was pared by 4 bases and J by 2 bases, with 7 bases between. CDR3 length: 12 residues. Looked up from germline, CDR1 is SQVTM and CDR2 is ANQGSEA. The CDR3 is CSVVRDTDTQYF. The CDR3 DNA sequence: TGCAGCGTTGTGCGGGACACAGATACGCAGTATTTT.

V gene TRBV5-4 combines with J gene TRBJ2-7; possibly TRBD2 for D (6 bases). The CDR3 has 15 residues. The V gene lost 3 bases and the J gene lost 1 base, with 14 bases spanning the gap. The germline V gene encodes CDR1 SGHNT and CDR2 YYREEE (reference sequence). As DNA, the CDR3 is TGTGCCAGCAGCTCCCACGGGACTCCATCCTACGAGCAGTACTTC. Its translation: CASSSHGTPSYEQYF. Variable domain in full (rest from reference TRBV5-4 and TRBJ2-7): ETGVTQSPTHLIKTRGQQVTLRCSSQSGHNTVSWYQQALGQGPQFIFQYYREEENGRGNFPPRFSGLQFPNYSSELNVNALELDDSALYLCASSSHGTPSYEQYFGPGTRLTVT.

V usage is TRBV29-1 and J usage is TRBJ2-5; TRBD2 might be the D (7 bases). The CDR3 covers 14 residues. Germline lookup yields CDR1 SQVTM and CDR2 ANQGSEA. Between the trimmed V and J ends, which lost 6 bases and 1 base, there was a span of 15 bases. DNA of the CDR3: TGCAGCGTGTGGGCGGGGGCCCTCCAAGAGACCCAGTACTTC. Its protein product is CSVWAGALQETQYF. The full variable domain, completed using reference TRBV29-1 and TRBJ2-5, is SAVISQKPSRDICQRGTSLTIQCQVDSQVTMMFWYRQQPGQSLTLIATANQGSEATYESGFVIDKFPISRPNLTFSTLTVSNMSPEDSSIYLCSVWAGALQETQYFGPGTRLLVL.

The CDR3 coding sequence is TGTGCCAGTAGTATAGGGAAAGGGGGTCGAGCTTTCTTT. This encodes CASSIGKGGRAFF. This chain connects TRBV19 to TRBJ1-1; maybe TRBD1 (6 bases). V was cut by 1 base and J by 10 bases, with 13 bases left in between. Looked up from germline, CDR1 is LNHDA and CDR2 is SQIVND (reference sequence). CDR3 length: 13 amino acids.

V and J are TRBV11-2 and TRBJ2-1, with unresolved D. Trimming pared 2 bases from V and 6 bases from J, leaving 11 bases between. This CDR3 is 14 amino acids long. Germline CDR1 reads SGHAT; CDR2 reads FQNNGV. CDR3 sequence (DNA): TGTGCCAGCAGCTTAAGTGCCCGGAGCAATGAGCAGTTCTTC. It yields the protein CASSLSARSNEQFF. Together with reference TRBV11-2 and TRBJ2-1, the CDR3 gives the full variable domain: EAGVAQSPRYKIIEKRQSVAFWCNPISGHATLYWYQQILGQGPKLLIQFQNNGVVDDSQLPKDRFSAERLKGVDSTLKIQPAKLEDSAVYLCASSLSARSNEQFFGPGTRLTVL.

In its sample, this clone was seen once. The chain joins TRBV19 to TRBJ1-1, with TRBD1 identical over 11 bases. The length of the CDR3 is 15 residues. The V and J ends lost 5 bases and 7 bases, in that order; junction bases with no gene match: 9. CDR1 is LNHDA and CDR2 is SQIVND in the germline V gene (reference sequence). The CDR3 DNA follows: TGTGCCAGTAGTCCCGGACAGGGGGCTATGCGTGAAGCTTTCTTT. It translates to CASSPGQGAMREAFF.